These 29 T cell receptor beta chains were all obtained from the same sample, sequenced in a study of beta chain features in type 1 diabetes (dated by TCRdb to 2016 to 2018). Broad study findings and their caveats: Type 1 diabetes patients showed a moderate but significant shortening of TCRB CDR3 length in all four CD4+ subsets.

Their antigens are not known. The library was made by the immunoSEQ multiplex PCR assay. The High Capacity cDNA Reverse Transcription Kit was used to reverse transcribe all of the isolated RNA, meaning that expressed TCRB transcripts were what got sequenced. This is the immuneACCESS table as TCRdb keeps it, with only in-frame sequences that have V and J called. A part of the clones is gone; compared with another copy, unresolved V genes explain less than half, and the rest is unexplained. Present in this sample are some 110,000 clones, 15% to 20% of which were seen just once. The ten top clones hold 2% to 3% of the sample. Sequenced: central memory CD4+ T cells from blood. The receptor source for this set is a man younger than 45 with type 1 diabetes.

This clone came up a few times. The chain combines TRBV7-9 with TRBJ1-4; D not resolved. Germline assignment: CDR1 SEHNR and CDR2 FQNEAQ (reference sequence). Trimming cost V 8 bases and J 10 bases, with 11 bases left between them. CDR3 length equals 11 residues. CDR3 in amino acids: CASGEGGKLFF. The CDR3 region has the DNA TGTGCCAGCGGCGAGGGAGGAAAACTGTTTTTT.

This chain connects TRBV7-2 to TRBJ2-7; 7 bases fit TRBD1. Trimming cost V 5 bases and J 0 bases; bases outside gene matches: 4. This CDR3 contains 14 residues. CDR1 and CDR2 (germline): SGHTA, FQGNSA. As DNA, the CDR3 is TGTGCCAGCAGCCTCGGACAGGCCTCCTACGAGCAGTACTTC. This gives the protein CASSLGQASYEQYF.

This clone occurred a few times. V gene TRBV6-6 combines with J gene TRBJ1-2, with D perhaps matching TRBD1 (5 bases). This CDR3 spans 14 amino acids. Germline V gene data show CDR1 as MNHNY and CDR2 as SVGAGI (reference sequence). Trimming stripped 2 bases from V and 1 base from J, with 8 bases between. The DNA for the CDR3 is TGTGCCAGCAGTTACGCGGGACGTAACTATGGCTACACCTTC. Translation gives CASSYAGRNYGYTF.

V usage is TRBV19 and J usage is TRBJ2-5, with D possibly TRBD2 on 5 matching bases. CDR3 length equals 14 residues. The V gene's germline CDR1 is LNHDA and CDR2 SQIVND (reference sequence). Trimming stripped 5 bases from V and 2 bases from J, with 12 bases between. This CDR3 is CASSPGRLQETQYF. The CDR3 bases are TGTGCCAGTAGTCCGGGCCGACTACAAGAGACCCAGTACTTC.

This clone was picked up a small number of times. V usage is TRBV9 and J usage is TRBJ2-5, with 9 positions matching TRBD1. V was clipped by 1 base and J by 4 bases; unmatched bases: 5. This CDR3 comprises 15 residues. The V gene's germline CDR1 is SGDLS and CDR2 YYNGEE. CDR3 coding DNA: TGTGCCAGCAGCGTAACAGGGGGCGGGAGAGAGACCCAGTACTTC. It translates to CASSVTGGGRETQYF.

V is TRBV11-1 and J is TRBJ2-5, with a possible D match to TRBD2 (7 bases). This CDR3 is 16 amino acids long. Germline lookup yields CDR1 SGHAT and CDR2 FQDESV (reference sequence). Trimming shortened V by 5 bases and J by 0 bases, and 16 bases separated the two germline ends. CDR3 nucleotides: TGTGCCAGCAGCCCAGCGGGACATTCCAACCAAGAGACCCAGTACTTC. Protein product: CASSPAGHSNQETQYF.

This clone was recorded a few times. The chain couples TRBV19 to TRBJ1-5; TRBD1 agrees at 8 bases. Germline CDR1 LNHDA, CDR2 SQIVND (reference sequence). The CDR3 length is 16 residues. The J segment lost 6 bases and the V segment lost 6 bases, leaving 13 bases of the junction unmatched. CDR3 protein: CASSPWGTGGGQPQHF. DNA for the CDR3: TGTGCCAGTAGCCCCTGGGGGACAGGAGGAGGTCAGCCCCAGCATTTT. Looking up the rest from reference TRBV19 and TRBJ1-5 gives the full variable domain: DGGITQSPKYLFRKEGQNVTLSCEQNLNHDAMYWYRQDPGQGLRLIYYSQIVNDFQKGDIAEGYSVSREKKESFPLTVTSAQKNPTAFYLCASSPWGTGGGQPQHFGDGTRLSIL.

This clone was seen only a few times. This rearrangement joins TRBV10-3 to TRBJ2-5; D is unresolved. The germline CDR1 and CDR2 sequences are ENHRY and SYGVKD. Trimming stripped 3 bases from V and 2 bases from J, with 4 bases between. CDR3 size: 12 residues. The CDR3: CAISEQQETQYF. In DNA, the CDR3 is TGTGCCATCAGTGAACAACAAGAGACCCAGTACTTC.

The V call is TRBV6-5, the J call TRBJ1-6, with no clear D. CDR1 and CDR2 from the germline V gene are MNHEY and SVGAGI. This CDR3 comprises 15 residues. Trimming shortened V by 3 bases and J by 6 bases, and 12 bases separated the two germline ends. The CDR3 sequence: CASSYEDYGNSPLHF. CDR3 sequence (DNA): TGTGCCAGCAGTTATGAAGATTACGGTAATTCACCCCTCCACTTT.

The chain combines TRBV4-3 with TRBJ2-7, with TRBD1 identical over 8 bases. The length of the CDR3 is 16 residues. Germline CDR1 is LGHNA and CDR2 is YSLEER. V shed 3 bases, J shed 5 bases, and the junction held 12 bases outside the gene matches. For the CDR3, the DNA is TGCGCCAGCAGCCAGATCGGACAGGGACGACAGAACGAGCAGTACTTC. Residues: CASSQIGQGRQNEQYF.

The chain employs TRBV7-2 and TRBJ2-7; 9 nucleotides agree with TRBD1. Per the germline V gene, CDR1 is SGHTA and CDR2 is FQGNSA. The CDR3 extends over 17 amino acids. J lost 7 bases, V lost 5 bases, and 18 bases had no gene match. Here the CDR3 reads CASSPPLRDRATREQYF. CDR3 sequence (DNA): TGTGCCAGCAGCCCCCCGCTCCGGGACAGGGCCACTCGAGAGCAGTACTTC.

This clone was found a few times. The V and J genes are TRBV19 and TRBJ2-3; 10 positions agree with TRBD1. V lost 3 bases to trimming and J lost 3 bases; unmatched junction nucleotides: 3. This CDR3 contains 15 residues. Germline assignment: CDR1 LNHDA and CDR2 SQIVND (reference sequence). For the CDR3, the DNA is TGTGCCAGTAGTATCGGGACAGGGGAAACAGATACGCAGTATTTT. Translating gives CASSIGTGETDTQYF.

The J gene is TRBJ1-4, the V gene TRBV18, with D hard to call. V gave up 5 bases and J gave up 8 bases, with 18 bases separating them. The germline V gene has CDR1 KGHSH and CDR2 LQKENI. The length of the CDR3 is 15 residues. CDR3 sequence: CASSVRQESGEKLFF. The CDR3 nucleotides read TGTGCCAGCTCAGTGCGTCAGGAGTCGGGAGAAAAACTGTTTTTT.

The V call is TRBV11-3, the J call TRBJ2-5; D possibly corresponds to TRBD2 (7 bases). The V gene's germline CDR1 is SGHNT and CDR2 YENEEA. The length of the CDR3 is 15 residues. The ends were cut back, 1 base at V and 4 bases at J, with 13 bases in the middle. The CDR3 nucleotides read TGTGCCAGCAGCTTAGTAGGGGGGGCCACAGAGACCCAGTACTTC. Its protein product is CASSLVGGATETQYF. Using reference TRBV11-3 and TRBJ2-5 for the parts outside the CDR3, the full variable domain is EAGVVQSPRYKIIEKKQPVAFWCNPISGHNTLYWYLQNLGQGPELLIRYENEEAVDDSQLPKDRFSAERLKGVDSTLKIQPAELGDSAVYLCASSLVGGATETQYFGPGTRLLVL.

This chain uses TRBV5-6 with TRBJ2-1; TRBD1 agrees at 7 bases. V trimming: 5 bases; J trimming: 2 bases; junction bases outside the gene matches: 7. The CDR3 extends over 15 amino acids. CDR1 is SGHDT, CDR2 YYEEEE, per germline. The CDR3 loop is CASRPGQLPYNEQFF. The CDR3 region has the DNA TGTGCCAGCAGACCGGGACAGTTGCCCTACAATGAGCAGTTCTTC.

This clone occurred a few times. CDR3: CAWSGQYNEQFF. Here the CDR3 DNA reads TGTGCCTGGAGTGGACAGTACAATGAGCAGTTCTTC. V gene TRBV30 combines with J gene TRBJ2-1; D is perhaps TRBD1 (5 bases). The CDR3 spans 12 residues. The ends were cut back, 1 base at V and 4 bases at J, with 5 bases in the middle. Germline V gene data show CDR1 as GTSNPN and CDR2 as SVGIG (reference sequence).

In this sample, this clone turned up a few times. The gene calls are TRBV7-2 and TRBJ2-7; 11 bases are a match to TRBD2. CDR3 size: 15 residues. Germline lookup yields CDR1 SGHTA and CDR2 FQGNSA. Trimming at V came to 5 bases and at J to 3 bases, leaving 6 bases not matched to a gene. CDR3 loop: CASSVTSGGGYEQYF. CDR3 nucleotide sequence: TGTGCCAGCAGCGTTACTAGCGGGGGAGGCTACGAGCAGTACTTC.

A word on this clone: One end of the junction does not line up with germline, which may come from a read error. CDR3 in DNA: TGTGCCAGCAGTGAAGAATCGGTAGGGAAGCGGGGGCTCTTC. Amino acid sequence: CASSEESVGKRGLF. The J gene is TRBJ2-1, the V gene TRBV2, with 8 bases identical to TRBD2. Germline-derived CDR1 and CDR2 are SNHLY and FYNNEI. The CDR3 totals 14 residues.

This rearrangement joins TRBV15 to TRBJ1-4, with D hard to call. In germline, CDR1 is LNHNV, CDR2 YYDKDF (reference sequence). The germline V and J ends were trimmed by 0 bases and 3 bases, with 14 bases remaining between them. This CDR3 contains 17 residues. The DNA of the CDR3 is TGTGCCACCAGCAGAGACCTGGGGAGTGGGTCTAATGAAAAACTGTTTTTT. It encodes CATSRDLGSGSNEKLFF.

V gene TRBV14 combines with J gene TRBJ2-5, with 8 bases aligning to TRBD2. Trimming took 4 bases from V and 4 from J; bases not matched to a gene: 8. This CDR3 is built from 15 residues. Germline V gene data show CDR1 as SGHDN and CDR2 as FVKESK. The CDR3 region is CASSPLQSGGETQYF. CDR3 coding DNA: TGTGCCAGCAGCCCTCTACAGAGCGGGGGAGAGACCCAGTACTTC.

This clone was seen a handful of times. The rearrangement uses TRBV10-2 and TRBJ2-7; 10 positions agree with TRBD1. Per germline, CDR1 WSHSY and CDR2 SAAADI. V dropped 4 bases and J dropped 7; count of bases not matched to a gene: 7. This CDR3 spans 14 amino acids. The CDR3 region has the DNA TGCGCCAGCAGTGGACAGGGGGCGATAGTGGAGCAGTACTTC. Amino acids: CASSGQGAIVEQYF.

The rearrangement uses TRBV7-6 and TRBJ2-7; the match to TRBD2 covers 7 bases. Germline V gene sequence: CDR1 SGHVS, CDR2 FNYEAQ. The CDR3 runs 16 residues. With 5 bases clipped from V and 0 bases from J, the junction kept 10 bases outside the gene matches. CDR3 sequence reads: CASSAKAGLRSYEQYF. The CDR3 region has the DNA TGTGCCAGCAGCGCCAAAGCGGGACTCCGCTCCTACGAGCAGTACTTC.

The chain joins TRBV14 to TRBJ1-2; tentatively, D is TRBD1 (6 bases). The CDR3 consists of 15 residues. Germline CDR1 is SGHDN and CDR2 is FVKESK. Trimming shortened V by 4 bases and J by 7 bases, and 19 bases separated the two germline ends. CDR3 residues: CASSPPWGRWGGYTF. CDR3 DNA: TGTGCCAGCAGCCCCCCGTGGGGGCGTTGGGGTGGCTACACCTTC.

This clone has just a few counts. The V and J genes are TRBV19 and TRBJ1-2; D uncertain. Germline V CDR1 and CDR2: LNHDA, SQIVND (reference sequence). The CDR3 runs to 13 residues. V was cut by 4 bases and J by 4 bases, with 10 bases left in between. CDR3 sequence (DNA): TGTGCCAGTAGTACCGGACTCTTCTATGGCTACACCTTC. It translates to CASSTGLFYGYTF. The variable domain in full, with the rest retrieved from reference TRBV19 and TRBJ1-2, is DGGITQSPKYLFRKEGQNVTLSCEQNLNHDAMYWYRQDPGQGLRLIYYSQIVNDFQKGDIAEGYSVSREKKESFPLTVTSAQKNPTAFYLCASSTGLFYGYTFGSGTRLTVV.

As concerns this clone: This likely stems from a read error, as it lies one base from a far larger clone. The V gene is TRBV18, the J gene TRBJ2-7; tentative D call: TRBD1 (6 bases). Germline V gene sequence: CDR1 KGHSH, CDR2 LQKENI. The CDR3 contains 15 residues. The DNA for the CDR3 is TGTGCCAGCGCACCACCACAGGGAAGGGGCTACGAGCAGTACTTC. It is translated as CASAPPQGRGYEQYF.

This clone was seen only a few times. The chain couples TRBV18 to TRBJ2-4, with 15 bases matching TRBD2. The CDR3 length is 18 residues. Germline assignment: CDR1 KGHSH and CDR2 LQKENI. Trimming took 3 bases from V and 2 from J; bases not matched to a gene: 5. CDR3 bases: TGTGCCAGCTCACCCCCGGGACTAGCGGGGGGTCCCAAAAACATTCAGTACTTC. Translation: CASSPPGLAGGPKNIQYF.

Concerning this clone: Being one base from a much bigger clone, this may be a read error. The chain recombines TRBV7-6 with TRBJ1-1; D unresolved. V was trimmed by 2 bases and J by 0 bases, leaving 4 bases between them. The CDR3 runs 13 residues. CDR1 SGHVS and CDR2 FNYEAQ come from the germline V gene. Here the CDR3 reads CASSLQVNTEAFF. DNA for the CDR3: TGTGCCAGCAGCTTACAAGTGAACACTGAAGCTTTCTTT. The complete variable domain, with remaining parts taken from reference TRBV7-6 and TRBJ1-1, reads GAGVSQSPRYKVTKRGQDVALRCDPISGHVSLYWYRQALGQGPEFLTYFNYEAQQDKSGLPNDRFSAERPEGSISTLTIQRTEQRDSAMYRCASSLQVNTEAFFGQGTRLTVV.

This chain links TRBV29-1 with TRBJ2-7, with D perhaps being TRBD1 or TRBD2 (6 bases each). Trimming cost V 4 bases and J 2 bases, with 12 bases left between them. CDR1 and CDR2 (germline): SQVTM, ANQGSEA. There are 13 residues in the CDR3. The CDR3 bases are TGCAGCGTTGCGCCCCGGGGGCCCTACGAGCAGTACTTC. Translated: CSVAPRGPYEQYF.

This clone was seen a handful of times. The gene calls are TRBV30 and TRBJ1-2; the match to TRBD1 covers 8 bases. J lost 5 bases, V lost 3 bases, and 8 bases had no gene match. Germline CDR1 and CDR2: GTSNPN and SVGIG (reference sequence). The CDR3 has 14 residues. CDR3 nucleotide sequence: TGTGCCTGGAGGCAGGGGGCGATACCGTATGGCTACACCTTC. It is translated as CAWRQGAIPYGYTF.